A selection of T cell receptor beta chains follows, all from one sample in a study of blood T cell repertoires in COVID-19. Here immunoSEQ multiplex PCR was the method, and the copy in TCRdb shows in-frame clones only, minus some. The table lists around 260,000 clones, approximately 83% of them singletons. Sequences were obtained from PBMCs or T cells enriched from blood (not recorded which). These receptors all stem from a woman aged 30 to 39 who had recovered from COVID-19. Both conserved end residues are part of each CDR3. The order of the fields is CDR3 length, clone size, J gene, V gene, D gene, CDR3 DNA, CDR3 protein. D genes are given only for firm matches. For some rows the clone size is stated as once, few or many, or as a class when expanded; others skip it.

18 . TRBJ2-3 TRBV18 . TGTGCCAGCTCACCACCCAGTTGGGGCACCGACCGAAAAGATACGCAGTATTTT CASSPPSWGTDRKDTQYF
13 . TRBJ2-5 TRBV12-3/TRBV12-4 . TGTGCCAGCAGACGGGACACCCAAGAGACCCAGTACTTC CASRRDTQETQYF
15 . TRBJ1-1 TRBV25-1 . TGTGCCAGCAGTCCTCCAGGCCCTTTGAACCCTGAAGCTTTCTTT CASSPPGPLNPEAFF
15 . TRBJ1-4 TRBV5-4 . TGTGCCAGCACCGAGAACCCGGGGGGAGACGAAAAACTGTTTTTT CASTENPGGDEKLFF
15 once TRBJ1-1 TRBV7-9 . TGTGCCAGCAGCTTGGGGAGAGGGGGACCCACTGAAGCTTTCTTT CASSLGRGGPTEAFF
16 . TRBJ2-2 TRBV24-1 . TGTGCCACCAGTGACAGCGAGTTCGCGAACACCGGGGAGCTGTTTTTT CATSDSEFANTGELFF
14 . TRBJ1-2 TRBV9 . TGTGCCAGCAGCGTGTCGGGGGGTAACTATGGCTACACCTTC CASSVSGGNYGYTF
17 . TRBJ1-4 TRBV10-3 . TGTGCCATCAGTGCGACTTGGGGTCGGGGGGCGGACGAAAAACTGTTTTTT CAISATWGRGADEKLFF
13 . TRBJ1-1 TRBV28 . TGTGCCAGCACGACCAGCGTGAACACTGAAGCTTTCTTT CASTTSVNTEAFF
15 . TRBJ1-2 TRBV7-9 TRBD1 TGTGCCAGCAGCTATCCGACAGGGGGAGGCTATGGCTACACCTTC CASSYPTGGGYGYTF
13 . TRBJ2-1 TRBV7-9 . TGTGCCAGCAGCTTAATGACAGACAATGAGCAGTTCTTC CASSLMTDNEQFF
14 . TRBJ1-4 TRBV19 . TGTGCCAGTAGTATATCGAGGGTACCTGAAAAACTGTTTTTT CASSISRVPEKLFF
18 . TRBJ2-1 TRBV7-3 TRBD2 TGTGCCAGCAGCTTGGACAGGACAGGACTAGCGGCCTACAATGAGCAGTTCTTC CASSLDRTGLAAYNEQFF
16 . TRBJ1-5 TRBV11-2 . TGTGCCAGCAGCTTGGGACAATTCGTCAGCAATCAGCCCCAGCATTTT CASSLGQFVSNQPQHF
13 . TRBJ2-7 TRBV7-9 . TGTGCCAGCTCAGGCAGCAACTCCTACGAGCAGTACTTC CASSGSNSYEQYF
13 . TRBJ1-2 TRBV7-9 TRBD1 TGTGCCAGCACCCCGTCGACAGGGGGAGGCTACACCTTC CASTPSTGGGYTF
13 . TRBJ1-6 TRBV28 . TGTGCCAGCAGCCTCGGTCCCTTTTCACCCCTCCACTTT CASSLGPFSPLHF
15 . TRBJ1-1 TRBV28 . TGTGCCAGCAGTTTAGGTGGGGGCGGGAACACTGAAGCTTTCTTT CASSLGGGGNTEAFF
12 . TRBJ2-2 TRBV28 . TGTGCCAGCAGTTTGGAGGCTGGGGAGCTGTTTTTT CASSLEAGELFF
15 . TRBJ2-3 TRBV10-1 TRBD1 TGCGCCAGCACTTCGACAGGGGGTTCCGTAAATACGCAGTATTTT CASTSTGGSVNTQYF
13 . TRBJ1-1 TRBV10-1 . TGCGCCAGCAGTGCTCGGGGAGACACTGAAGCTTTCTTT CASSARGDTEAFF
13 . TRBJ2-3 TRBV28 . TGTGCCAGCAGGGGCAGACCCCAAAATACGCAGTATTTT CASRGRPQNTQYF
14 once TRBJ1-4 TRBV24-1 . TGTGCCACCAGTGAAGGCGGGATCGATGAAAAACTGTTTTTT CATSEGGIDEKLFF
17 . TRBJ1-1 TRBV15 TRBD1 TGTGCCACCAGCAGAGATCCGCAGGGGGCGCCCCCCACTGAAGCTTTCTTT CATSRDPQGAPPTEAFF
17 . TRBJ2-5 TRBV5-1 . TGCGCCAGCAGCTTGCTACCCGTCGGGGGACCTCAAGAGACCCAGTACTTC CASSLLPVGGPQETQYF
17 . TRBJ2-7 TRBV14 . TGTGCCAGCAGCCACATGTCCTTGGGTAGCGTTTCCTACGAGCAGTACTTC CASSHMSLGSVSYEQYF
15 . TRBJ1-2 TRBV5-4 TRBD1 TGTGCCAGCAGGCTTGATCAGGGGGCGAACTATGGCTACACCTTC CASRLDQGANYGYTF
14 . TRBJ2-7 TRBV7-9 TRBD2 TGTGCCAGCAGCCCAGGACTAGAAGCCTACGAGCAGTACTTC CASSPGLEAYEQYF
12 few TRBJ1-6 TRBV19 TRBD1 TGTGCCTCCGGGACAGACTATTCACCCCTCCACTTT CASGTDYSPLHF
13 once TRBJ2-1 TRBV30 TRBD2 TGTGCCTGGAGTGCGGGACTAAGCAATGAGCAGTTCTTC CAWSAGLSNEQFF
14 . TRBJ1-6 TRBV30 . TGTGCCATAATGGGGAGCTCCTATAATTCACCCCTCCACTTT CAIMGSSYNSPLHF
17 . TRBJ1-5 TRBV4-1 TRBD1 TGCGCCAGCAGCCCCCGCGGGTGGGGACAGTTCAATCAGCCCCAGCATTTT CASSPRGWGQFNQPQHF
16 many TRBJ2-1 TRBV6-4 TRBD2 TGTGCCAGCAGTGACCAGGGACTAGCGGGAGTCAATGAGCAGTTCTTC CASSDQGLAGVNEQFF
17 . TRBJ2-2 TRBV11-2 TRBD2 TGTGCCAGCAGCTTAGATGGACTAGTCGTCTTTACCGGGGAGCTGTTTTTT CASSLDGLVVFTGELFF
16 . TRBJ2-2 TRBV9 . TGTGCCAGCTGCGATACTCCCGCCCTAGGAACCGGGGAGCTGTTTTTT CASCDTPALGTGELFF
15 . TRBJ2-5 TRBV28 TRBD2 TGTGCCAGCAGCTTAGCGGGGGGCGGCGTGGAGACCCAGTACTTC CASSLAGGGVETQYF
16 . TRBJ2-2 TRBV2 . TGTGCCAGCAGTGCCGACAGGATTCACGCGGCCGGGGAGCTGTTTTTT CASSADRIHAAGELFF
13 . TRBJ1-1 TRBV3-1/TRBV3-2 . TGTGCCAGCAGCCAAGGTGTAGGGGGTGATAGTTTCTTT CASSQGVGGDSFF
14 . TRBJ2-7 TRBV11-3 TRBD1 TGTGCCAGCAGCATCGGGACAGGAACCTACGAGCAGTACTTC CASSIGTGTYEQYF
13 . TRBJ1-1 TRBV27 . TGTGCCAGCAGTTTTGCGTTGAACACTGAAGCTTTCTTT CASSFALNTEAFF
14 few TRBJ2-5 TRBV28 TRBD2 TGTGCCAGCAAACTAGCGGGAGTCCGGGAGACCCAGTACTTC CASKLAGVRETQYF
15 . TRBJ1-1 TRBV6-9 . TGTGCCAGCAGCTATGGGGGACTCATGAACACTGAAGCTTTCTTT CASSYGGLMNTEAFF
13 . TRBJ2-7 TRBV28 . TGTGCCAGCAGCCTCGGTAGTGCCTACGAGCAGTACTTC CASSLGSAYEQYF
12 . TRBJ2-2 TRBV27 . TGTGCCAGCAGTCCGTACACCGGGGAGCTGTTTTTT CASSPYTGELFF
18 . TRBJ2-1 TRBV15 TRBD1 TGTGCCACCAGCAGAGATTTAATCGACAGGGGGATTTTTTATGAGCAGTTCTTC CATSRDLIDRGIFYEQFF
13 few TRBJ1-1 TRBV10-3 . TGTGCCATCGGGGGAGGGAGGAACACTGAAGCTTTCTTT CAIGGGRNTEAFF
19 . TRBJ1-6 TRBV6-1 . TGTGCCAGCAGTGAAGACTTCGGGTTTTTTAGGGGGTGGGATTCACCCCTCCACTTT CASSEDFGFFRGWDSPLHF
16 . TRBJ1-1 TRBV5-4 TRBD1 TGTGCCAGCAGCTTGGAAGGGGGCGCAATTGGCACTGAAGCTTTCTTT CASSLEGGAIGTEAFF
16 . TRBJ2-1 TRBV19 . TGTGCCAGTAGTATAGATCTGGACAACTCCTACAATGAGCAGTTCTTC CASSIDLDNSYNEQFF
14 . TRBJ1-2 TRBV27 TRBD1 TGTGCCAGCAGTTTAGGGACAGGGGGCGCTGGCTACACCTTC CASSLGTGGAGYTF
15 . TRBJ2-7 TRBV4-1 TRBD1 TGCGCCAGCAGCCAAGTGGACAGGGAATCCTACGAGCAGTACTTC CASSQVDRESYEQYF
17 once TRBJ2-1 TRBV5-1 TRBD2 TGCGCCAGCAGCTTGGGGGCTAGCGGGAGGGCCTACAATGAGCAGTTCTTC CASSLGASGRAYNEQFF